The clone carrying this T cell receptor (beta chain) appeared a few times. These data come from a study of type 1 and type 2 diabetes patients. Background on the study: The whole study generated approximately 20 million paired-end reads.

The CDR3 contains 13 residues. Trimming cost V 1 base and J 5 bases, with 9 bases left between them. Per germline, CDR1 LNHDA and CDR2 SQIVND (reference sequence). PCR was run on genomic DNA. Amplification of the beta chain CDR3 used 30 forward and 13 reverse multiplex primers. TCRdb called the multiplex PCR reads again in MiXCR, with one record for every CDR3 protein. The sample includes a few hundred thousand distinct CDR3 sequences, 45% to 60% of them seen just once. Donors had no other autoimmune disease or infection in four weeks. The rearrangement joins TRBV19 to TRBJ2-7, with D perhaps TRBD1 or TRBD2 (5 bases each). The TCR sequence derives from a man aged 18 to 29 with type 2 diabetes. Input material: peripheral blood mononuclear cells (PBMCs). The CDR3 protein is CASSIGLGDEQYF. The CDR3 region has the DNA TGTGCCAGTAGTATAGGTCTGGGGGACGAGCAGTACTTC. Together with reference TRBV19 and TRBJ2-7, the CDR3 gives the full variable domain: DGGITQSPKYLFRKEGQNVTLSCEQNLNHDAMYWYRQDPGQGLRLIYYSQIVNDFQKGDIAEGYSVSREKKESFPLTVTSAQKNPTAFYLCASSIGLGDEQYFGPGTRLTVT.